These 2 T cell receptor beta chains came from one sample sequenced in a study of blood T cell repertoires in COVID-19. Profiled with immunoSEQ multiplex PCR; TCRdb holds only in-frame clones, not every one. This table holds 390,000 or so clones, 80% to 90% found once. The sequencing input was PBMCs or T cells enriched from blood (not recorded which). These receptor sequences come from a woman between 45 and 60 years old who had recovered from COVID-19.

The chain combines TRBV7-2 with TRBJ2-7; D is uncertain. Germline lookup yields CDR1 SGHTA and CDR2 FQGNSA. The CDR3 length is 14 residues. Trimming left V 1 base short and J 6 bases short, with 13 bases between. This CDR3 is CASSLDGTVAEQYF. CDR3 DNA sequence: TGTGCCAGCAGCTTAGATGGCACCGTGGCCGAGCAGTACTTC.

The V gene is TRBV5-1, the J gene TRBJ2-3; the D gene is possibly TRBD1 (5 bases). There are 19 residues in the CDR3. V lost 2 bases, J lost 0 bases, and 22 bases lay in between. CDR1 SGHRS and CDR2 YFSETQ come from the germline V gene. CDR3 sequence: CASSFFPKGPTSSTDTQYF. CDR3 DNA sequence: TGCGCCAGCAGCTTCTTCCCCAAGGGGCCCACGAGCAGCACAGATACGCAGTATTTT. The variable domain in full, completed from reference TRBV5-1 and TRBJ2-3, reads KAGVTQTPRYLIKTRGQQVTLSCSPISGHRSVSWYQQTPGQGLQFLFEYFSETQRNKGNFPGRFSGRQFSNSRSEMNVSTLELGDSALYLCASSFFPKGPTSSTDTQYFGPGTRLTVL.